These 2 T cell receptor beta chains came from one sample sequenced in a study of CD8 T cells in Susac syndrome. Random-hexamer reverse transcription was applied to about 0.5 to 1 ug RNA. TCRdb itself ran the immunoSEQ multiplex PCR reads through MiXCR, one entry per CDR3 protein. Altogether fewer than 85,000 distinct CDR3 sequences are present, around 93% being singletons, with the ten largest covering roughly 0.5%. Sequenced input: CD8+ T cells from PBMCs. The receptors shown here come from a human donor with Susac syndrome.

V and J are TRBV6-5 and TRBJ2-5; 11 bases fit TRBD2. The CDR3 loop spans 15 amino acids. With V trimmed by 6 bases and J by 3 bases, 6 bases remained unmatched. Germline V gives CDR1 MNHEY, CDR2 SVGAGI. The CDR3 here is CASSRLAGNEETQYF. DNA of the CDR3: TGTGCCAGCAGCCGACTAGCGGGGAACGAAGAGACCCAGTACTTC.

The CDR3: CASSHGLAGTGDEQYF. In DNA, the CDR3 is TGTGCCAGCAGCCACGGACTAGCGGGAACGGGTGACGAGCAGTACTTC. The chain recombines TRBV7-9 with TRBJ2-7; 12 bases line up with TRBD2. Germline V gives CDR1 SEHNR, CDR2 FQNEAQ (reference sequence). The junction had 10 bases not matched to a gene; V was cut back by 5 bases and J by 5 bases. The CDR3 totals 16 residues.